These T cell receptor beta chains were read from a single sample in a study of blood T cell repertoires in COVID-19. Some clones are missing from TCRdb's copy, which holds only in-frame ones; the method was immunoSEQ multiplex PCR. Counted here are approximately 250,000 clones, 84% occurring once; the ten biggest clones make up about 9.1%. Material for sequencing was peripheral blood. The receptor set was obtained from a human donor in a cohort sampled during active COVID-19. Both conserved end residues are part of each CDR3. The order of the fields is V gene, CDR3 length, D gene, clone size, J gene, CDR3 DNA, CDR3 protein. The D gene is left open where the match is weak. Size is stated for part of the rows, as once, few or many counts, or as a class when the clone is expanded.

V gene: TRBV4-2
CDR3 length: 17
D gene: .
clone size: .
J gene: TRBJ1-1
CDR3 DNA: TGTGCCAGCAGCCAAGCGGGTGGGGGGGCTAGCTTGGCTGAAGCTTTCTTT
CDR3 protein: CASSQAGGGASLAEAFF

V gene: TRBV4-3
CDR3 length: 15
D gene: TRBD1
clone size: .
J gene: TRBJ1-1
CDR3 DNA: TGCGCCAGCAGCCAAGCTAACAGGGGAAAGGGTGAAGCTTTCTTT
CDR3 protein: CASSQANRGKGEAFF

V gene: TRBV18
CDR3 length: 14
D gene: .
clone size: .
J gene: TRBJ2-1
CDR3 DNA: TGTGCCAGCTCCGGGTCAAGGAATCGGGATGAGCAGTTCTTC
CDR3 protein: CASSGSRNRDEQFF

V gene: TRBV5-4
CDR3 length: 17
D gene: TRBD1
clone size: .
J gene: TRBJ2-5
CDR3 DNA: TGTGCCAGCAGCTTGGGGGTTTACAGGGGTCGTGGAGAGACCCAGTACTTC
CDR3 protein: CASSLGVYRGRGETQYF

V gene: TRBV9
CDR3 length: 19
D gene: TRBD2
clone size: .
J gene: TRBJ2-7
CDR3 DNA: TGTGCCAGCAGCGAAAGCAGCGGGACTAGCGGGAATTACGGGTACGAGCAGTACTTC
CDR3 protein: CASSESSGTSGNYGYEQYF

V gene: TRBV25-1
CDR3 length: 13
D gene: .
clone size: .
J gene: TRBJ2-1
CDR3 DNA: TGTGCCAGCAGTGAATATAAGAGGGATGAGCAGTTCTTC
CDR3 protein: CASSEYKRDEQFF

V gene: TRBV11-2
CDR3 length: 15
D gene: TRBD1
clone size: .
J gene: TRBJ1-3
CDR3 DNA: TGTGCCAGCAGCTTATCGACAGGGCCGGGAAACACCATATATTTT
CDR3 protein: CASSLSTGPGNTIYF

V gene: TRBV6-5
CDR3 length: 12
D gene: .
clone size: .
J gene: TRBJ1-1
CDR3 DNA: TGTGCCAGTATACAGGGGAACACTGAAGCTTTCTTT
CDR3 protein: CASIQGNTEAFF

V gene: TRBV27
CDR3 length: 14
D gene: .
clone size: .
J gene: TRBJ2-5
CDR3 DNA: TGTGCCAGCAGTTTATTTCAGGGTTACGAGACCCAGTACTTC
CDR3 protein: CASSLFQGYETQYF

V gene: TRBV5-6
CDR3 length: 13
D gene: .
clone size: .
J gene: TRBJ1-2
CDR3 DNA: TGTGCCAGCAGCTTGCTTAATAACTATGGCTACACCTTC
CDR3 protein: CASSLLNNYGYTF

V gene: TRBV19
CDR3 length: 17
D gene: TRBD2
clone size: .
J gene: TRBJ2-5
CDR3 DNA: TGTGCCAGTAGTGAAAGTAGCGGGAGTTGGTTCCTGGAGACCCAGTACTTC
CDR3 protein: CASSESSGSWFLETQYF

V gene: TRBV12-5
CDR3 length: 14
D gene: .
clone size: .
J gene: TRBJ2-2
CDR3 DNA: TGTGCTAGTGGTTTGGGGGCTTACACCGGGGAGCTGTTTTTT
CDR3 protein: CASGLGAYTGELFF

V gene: TRBV28
CDR3 length: 12
D gene: .
clone size: .
J gene: TRBJ1-2
CDR3 DNA: TGTGCCAGCAGTTCCCTGGGACATTTCTACACCTTC
CDR3 protein: CASSSLGHFYTF

V gene: TRBV2
CDR3 length: 15
D gene: .
clone size: few
J gene: TRBJ1-5
CDR3 DNA: TGTGCCAGCAGGACGGGTGCATATAGCAATCAGCCCCAGCATTTT
CDR3 protein: CASRTGAYSNQPQHF

V gene: TRBV24-1
CDR3 length: 17
D gene: TRBD2
clone size: .
J gene: TRBJ2-5
CDR3 DNA: TGTGCCACCAGTGATCCTCTCGGACTAGCGGGGGAAGAGACCCAGTACTTC
CDR3 protein: CATSDPLGLAGEETQYF

V gene: TRBV18
CDR3 length: 19
D gene: TRBD1
clone size: .
J gene: TRBJ1-2
CDR3 DNA: TGTGCCAGCTCACCACCGAATTTTGGGACAGGGGGCACTAACTATGGCTACACCTTC
CDR3 protein: CASSPPNFGTGGTNYGYTF

V gene: TRBV3-1/TRBV3-2
CDR3 length: 13
D gene: .
clone size: .
J gene: TRBJ2-1
CDR3 DNA: TGTGCCAGCAGCCAAATCGGTTACAATGAGCAGTTCTTC
CDR3 protein: CASSQIGYNEQFF

V gene: TRBV7-9
CDR3 length: 13
D gene: .
clone size: .
J gene: TRBJ2-2
CDR3 DNA: TGTGCCAGCACCCCCGGGATAACCGGGGAGCTGTTTTTT
CDR3 protein: CASTPGITGELFF

V gene: TRBV6-1
CDR3 length: 16
D gene: .
clone size: .
J gene: TRBJ1-5
CDR3 DNA: TGTGCCAGCAGTGAATGGAACAGGGCCCCCAATCAGCCCCAGCATTTT
CDR3 protein: CASSEWNRAPNQPQHF

V gene: TRBV2
CDR3 length: 14
D gene: TRBD2
clone size: few
J gene: TRBJ2-7
CDR3 DNA: TGTGCCAGCAGCCCCGGACTAGCGAGCTACGAGCAGTACTTC
CDR3 protein: CASSPGLASYEQYF

V gene: TRBV18
CDR3 length: 15
D gene: TRBD1
clone size: .
J gene: TRBJ2-7
CDR3 DNA: TGTGCCAGCTCATCACGACAGGGACCGTCCTACGAGCAGTACTTC
CDR3 protein: CASSSRQGPSYEQYF

V gene: TRBV9
CDR3 length: 17
D gene: TRBD1
clone size: few
J gene: TRBJ2-2
CDR3 DNA: TGTGCCAGCAGCGTAGCTGGGACAGGTTTTAACACCGGGGAGCTGTTTTTT
CDR3 protein: CASSVAGTGFNTGELFF